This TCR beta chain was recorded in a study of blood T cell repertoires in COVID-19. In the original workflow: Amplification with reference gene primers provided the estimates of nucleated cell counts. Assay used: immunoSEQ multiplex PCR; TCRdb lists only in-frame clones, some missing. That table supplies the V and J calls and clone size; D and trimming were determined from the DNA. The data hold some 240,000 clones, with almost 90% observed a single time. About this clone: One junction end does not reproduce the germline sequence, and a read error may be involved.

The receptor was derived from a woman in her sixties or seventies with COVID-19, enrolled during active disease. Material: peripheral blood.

The CDR3: CASREAREKLFF. The DNA for the CDR3 is TGTGCCAGCAGAGAAGCCAGAGAAAAACTGTTTTTT. This sequence joins TRBV2 and TRBJ1-4; D unresolved. Germline CDR1 and CDR2: SNHLY and FYNNEI. The CDR3 runs 12 residues. Combining the CDR3 with reference TRBV2 and TRBJ1-4 gives the whole variable domain EPEVTQTPSHQVTQMGQEVILRCVPISNHLYFYWYRQILGQKVEFLVSFYNNEISEKSEIFDDQFSVERPDGSNFTLKIRSTKLEDSAMYFCASREAREKLFFGSGTQLSVL.